The source of this T cell receptor (beta chain) is a study of T cells and copy number aberrations in small-cell lung cancer (dated by TCRdb to about 2021). In the study overall: To relate T cell metrics to mutations and copy number aberrations, the same tumor regions underwent both TCR repertoire sequencing and whole-exome sequencing. Tumor TCR data existed for some 18 patients, and about 15 patients had TCR data from both tumor tissue and normal tissue.

The CDR3 sequence holds 12 residues, the cysteine and phenylalanine included. The CDR3 DNA has 36 bases and is translated from base 1. Overall results and qualifications from the work: All specimens were formalin-fixed paraffin-embedded tissue, which is known to introduce sequencing artifacts. Tumors had lower T-cell density, richness and clonality than adjacent lung tissue, though the difference in density was not significant. Because surgical resection is uncommon in small-cell lung cancer, the study was limited by a small sample size, and the findings need validation.

The donors were limited-stage small-cell lung cancer patients who had surgical resection in Hangzhou, China, between the late 2000s and the early 2020s. All donors had upfront surgery without preoperative chemotherapy or radiotherapy, and none received immunotherapy before or after surgery. All 20 or so patients in the sequenced cohort were identified as smokers or heavy second-hand smokers. Adjacent normal lung was taken at least 2 cm away from the tumor margin, and two pathologists confirmed by morphology that the adjacent normal lung was free of malignant cells. Multi-region TCR-beta sequencing of resected limited-stage small-cell lung cancers and of tumor-adjacent lung tissue was performed to characterize T cell repertoire heterogeneity. Genomic DNA was extracted from FFPE tissue using the AllPrep DNA/RNA FFPE Kit (Qiagen). In this sample, this clone turned up a few times. The antigen this receptor binds is unknown. The input lacks base qualities; no much larger clone sits a single base away.

TCR-beta CDR3 regions were amplified from genomic DNA with the immunoSEQ hsTCRB Kit using multiplexed V- and J-gene primers. Unique DNA barcodes were added in a second PCR, and samples were pooled together with a negative and a positive control. An Illumina MiSeq running a 150-cycle paired-end protocol was used to sequence the pooled TCR-beta libraries. In the paper's pipeline: Raw sequencing data were processed by Adaptive Biotechnologies into a report containing normalized, annotated TCR-beta repertoires. To compute T-cell density, TCR-beta templates were normalized to usable DNA, with usable DNA estimated through amplification of housekeeping genes. Richness was defined as the count of unique rearrangements, and clonality was defined as 1 minus Pielou's evenness. In TCRdb, the immuneACCESS table is reduced to in-frame sequences with V and J assigned. These tables do not hold every clone; where another copy was compared, an unresolved V gene accounts for under half, and the others remain unexplained. Clone size and the V and J calls come from that table; the DNA yielded D and trimming. The sample table lists several thousand clones, 65% to 90% of them with a count of one. The ten largest clones add up to less than 6% of the sample.

Sequenced input: normal tissue next to the tumor. The chain is encoded by TRBV21-1 joined to TRBJ2-2; no check of the table's D call, TRBD2, against the DNA was made. TRBV21-1 is marked as a pseudogene. This TCR was sampled from a woman aged 45 to 65 with small cell lung cancer. The CDR3 loop reads CATLKNTGELFF. The nucleotide sequence is given as TGTGCCACCCTAAAGAACACCGGGGAGCTGTTTTTT.